This entry describes one T cell receptor (beta chain). CDR1 and CDR2 from the germline V gene are MNHEY and SMNVEV (reference sequence). The CDR3 extends over 15 amino acids. The V and J ends lost 4 bases and 0 bases, in that order; junction bases with no gene match: 2. The sample originates from a study of blood T cell repertoires in COVID-19. Overall study: Some COVID-19 samples were acute and others convalescent; all came from the United States, Italy and Spain. Sample material is recorded as cDNA or gDNA derived from T cells, B-cell-depleted T cells, or PBMCs.

Authors' data handling: Amplification of reference gene primers was used by the study to estimate nucleated cell counts. Sequencing used immunoSEQ multiplex PCR; TCRdb keeps in-frame clones, though not all of them. That table is the source of V, J and clone size, and D and trimming were worked out from the DNA. The sample records about 110,000 clones, approximately 88% being singletons. The sample taken for sequencing was peripheral blood. This chain joins TRBV27 and TRBJ2-1; 8 positions agree with TRBD2. The clonotype was recovered from a man aged 40-49 years with active or convalescent COVID-19. CDR3 coding DNA: TGTGCCAGCAGTTCCGGGACTAGCTCCTACAATGAGCAGTTCTTC. As protein: CASSSGTSSYNEQFF.